This T cell receptor (beta chain) was identified during a study of blood T cell repertoires in COVID-19. Study-wide context: COVID-19 samples collected from the United States, Italy and Spain covered acute and convalescent phases. PBMCs, B-cell-depleted T cells, or T cells provided the cDNA or gDNA that made up the material.

V was pared by 0 bases and J by 4 bases, with 6 bases between. Germline V lookup: CDR1 SGHNT, CDR2 YENEEA. The CDR3 extends over 13 amino acids. How the authors handled the data: Scientists estimated how many nucleated cells there were by amplifying reference gene primers. Using immunoSEQ multiplex PCR, the repertoire was profiled, and TCRdb retains in-frame clones only, with some absent. The V and J calls and clone size are taken from that table; D and trimming were inferred from the DNA. Among about 140,000 clones listed, 80% to 85% were seen once. The sequenced sample was peripheral blood. This chain uses TRBV11-3 with TRBJ1-1; D gene uncertain. The TCR comes from a human donor in a cohort sampled during active COVID-19. DNA of the CDR3: TGTGCCAGCAGCTTAGAACATGGCACTGAAGCTTTCTTT. Translated, it gives CASSLEHGTEAFF.